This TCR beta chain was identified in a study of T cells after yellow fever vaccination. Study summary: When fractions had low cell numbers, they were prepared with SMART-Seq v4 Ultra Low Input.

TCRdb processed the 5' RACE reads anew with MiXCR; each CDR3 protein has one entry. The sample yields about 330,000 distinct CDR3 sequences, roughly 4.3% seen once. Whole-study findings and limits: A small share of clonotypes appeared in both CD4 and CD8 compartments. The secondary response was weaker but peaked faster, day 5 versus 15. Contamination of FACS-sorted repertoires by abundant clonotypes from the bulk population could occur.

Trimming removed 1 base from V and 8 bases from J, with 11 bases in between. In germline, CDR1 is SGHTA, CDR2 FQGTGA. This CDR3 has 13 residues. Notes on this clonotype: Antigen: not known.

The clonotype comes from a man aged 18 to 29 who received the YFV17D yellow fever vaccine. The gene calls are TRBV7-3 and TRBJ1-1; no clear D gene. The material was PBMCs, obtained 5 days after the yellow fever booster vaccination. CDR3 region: CASSLNGQGEAFF. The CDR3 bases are TGTGCCAGCAGCTTAAACGGCCAAGGGGAAGCTTTCTTT.